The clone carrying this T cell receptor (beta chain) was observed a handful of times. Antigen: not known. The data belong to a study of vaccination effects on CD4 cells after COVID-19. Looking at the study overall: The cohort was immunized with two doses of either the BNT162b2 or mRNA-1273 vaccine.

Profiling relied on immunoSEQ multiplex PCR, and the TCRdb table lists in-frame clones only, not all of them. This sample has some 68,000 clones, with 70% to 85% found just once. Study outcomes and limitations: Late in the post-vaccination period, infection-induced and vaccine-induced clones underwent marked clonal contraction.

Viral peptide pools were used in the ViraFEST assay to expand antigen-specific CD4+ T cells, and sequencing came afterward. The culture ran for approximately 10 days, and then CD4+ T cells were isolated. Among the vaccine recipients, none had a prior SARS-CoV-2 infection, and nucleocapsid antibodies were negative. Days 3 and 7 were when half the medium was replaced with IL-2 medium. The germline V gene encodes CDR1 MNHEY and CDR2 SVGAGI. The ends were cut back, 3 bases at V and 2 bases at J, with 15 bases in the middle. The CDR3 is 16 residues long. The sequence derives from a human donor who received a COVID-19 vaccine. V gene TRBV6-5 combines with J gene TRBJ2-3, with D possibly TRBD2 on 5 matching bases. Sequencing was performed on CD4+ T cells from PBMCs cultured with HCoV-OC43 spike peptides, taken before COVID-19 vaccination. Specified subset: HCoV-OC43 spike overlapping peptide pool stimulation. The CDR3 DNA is TGTGCCAGCAGTTATGGAGGAGGCGGGTTCACAGATACGCAGTATTTT. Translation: CASSYGGGGFTDTQYF.